Detailed here is one T cell receptor beta chain. This clonotype was seen a few times. It has no known antigen specificity. Base qualities are missing; no much larger clone stands one base away. This record belongs to a study of tumor-infiltrating lymphocytes in primary liver carcinoma (dated by TCRdb to about 2017). With regard to the full study: Of the five patients, three men and two women aged 30 to 69 years, four had hepatocellular carcinoma and one had combined HCC and intrahepatic cholangiocarcinoma. Agilent mRNA microarray profiling was performed on the approximately 25 tumor region samples to relate TCRbeta repertoire diversity to the local molecular phenotype. Roughly 3.65 to 7.13 million productive TCRbeta reads were obtained per sample, and no significant difference in read depth was found between tissue types. The five patients had tumors staged T1-T3 N0M0, with maximum diameters ranging from about 4.2 to 11 cm. Technical replicate repertoires showed high reproducibility, with mean shared-clone rates near 0.89 and correlation coefficients above 0.95. Across five regions of each liver tumor, along with adjacent normal tissue and blood, the study brought together TCRbeta repertoire sequencing, expression microarrays and whole-exome sequencing. A total of 35 or so specimens from 5 patients went through TCRbeta repertoire sequencing, namely 25 tumor regions, 5 adjacent noncancerous liver tissues and 5 peripheral blood samples.

TCRbeta-specific cDNA was reverse-transcribed from around 500 ng total RNA using a constant-region primer and ProtoScript II reverse transcriptase. The TCRbeta libraries were prepared through three rounds of nested multiplex PCR following a slightly modified ARM-PCR procedure. The first two PCR rounds used multiplex TRBV1-TRBV30 forward primers with a Cbeta reverse primer, each for 10 cycles. A final 25-cycle PCR with Deep VentR polymerase added sample barcodes and Illumina adapters. Amplicons of 200-500 bp were gel-purified with a QIAquick gel extraction kit before sequencing. The TCRbeta amplicons were sequenced with 250-bp paired-end reads on an Illumina HiSeq 2500. As for the original processing: Reads were quality-trimmed with Trimmomatic v0.33, and paired reads were merged with FLASH v1.2.11 to recover full CDR3 sequences. V, D and J germline segments were assigned to the rearranged TCRbeta sequences using MiGEC v1.2.1b. Clonotype statistics and Shannon-Wiener diversity indices were computed with VDJtools v1.0.0. To reduce sampling bias, subsequent analyses other than the diversity analysis used only the 250 most abundant clonotypes in each sample. TCRdb reanalyzed the raw reads on its own, using fastp at Q25 for trimming and MiXCR for clone calling, and kept in-frame beta chains. Each entry is one CDR3 protein sequence, shown with its most common DNA and genes. TCRdb, not the original authors, processed these V and J calls. For this sample the table gives tens of thousands of distinct CDR3 sequences, of which 60% to 75% were detected only once. Just under 20% of the sample is in the top ten clones.

The CDR3 sequence holds 14 residues, the cysteine and phenylalanine included. Only CDR3 DNA is held: 42 bases, read in frame from base 1. CDR1 and CDR2 were assigned from the germline V gene as KGHDR and SFDVKD. V lost 4 bases and J lost 3 bases; the stretch between them is 8 bases long. Total RNA and DNA were co-extracted from roughly 20-30 mg of bulk tissue with the AllPrep DNA/RNA mini kit, without cell sorting. Between late 2015 and 2016, several patients in China with histopathologically diagnosed primary liver carcinoma had surgical resection. At the time of sampling, the patients had chronic HBV infection and had not received any treatment. Each tumor was sampled at five spatially separated regions: the tumor centre plus the superior, inferior, left-lateral and right-lateral poles. Histology showed that every tumor sample contained more than 85% viable tumor cells. Pieces of fresh tumor and adjacent tissue were cut in half, with one half kept in RNAlater at -80 degrees C and the other half sent for histology.

Broad study findings and their caveats: Repertoire overlap was higher between tumor regions (mean roughly 35%) than tumor-adjacent (around 17%) or tumor-blood (approximately 14%) pairs, consistent with antigen-driven expansion. Only about 8-25% of top clones were found in all five regions of a tumor, suggesting spatial heterogeneity of tumor-infiltrating T cells. Since the samples were bulk and unsorted, there was no way to compare CD4+ and CD8+ T cell repertoires. Compared with blood, tumors had a significantly larger share of the repertoire taken up by the top 250 clones (p = 0.039). Only the TCR beta chain was sequenced, so true repertoire diversity is likely underestimated because unpaired alpha chains were not captured. The study included only four to six patients, and the authors note findings should be validated in a larger study.

This chain joins TRBV24-1 to TRBJ2-2; a tentative D call is TRBD1 (5 bases match). The sample taken for sequencing was liver tumor tissue from sampling region 1. Per the publication, the cell subset or site label means: tumor region T1, superior pole. This clonotype was sampled from a man in his forties with primary liver carcinoma and hepatitis B virus infection. The nucleotide sequence reads TGTGCCACCAGTGACACAGGAGACACCGGGGAGCTGTTTTTT. This yields the protein CATSDTGDTGELFF.